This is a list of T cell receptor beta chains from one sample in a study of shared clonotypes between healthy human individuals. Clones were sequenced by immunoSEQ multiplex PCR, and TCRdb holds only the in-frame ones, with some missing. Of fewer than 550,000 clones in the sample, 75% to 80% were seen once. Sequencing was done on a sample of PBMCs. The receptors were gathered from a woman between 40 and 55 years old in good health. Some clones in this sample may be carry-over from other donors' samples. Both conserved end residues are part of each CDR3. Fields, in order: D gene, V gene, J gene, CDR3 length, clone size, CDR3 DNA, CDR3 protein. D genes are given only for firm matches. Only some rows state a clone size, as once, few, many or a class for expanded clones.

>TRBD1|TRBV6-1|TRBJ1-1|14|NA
TGTGCCAGCAGTGAGTCCGGGACAGGGGGCTTAGCTTTCTTT
CASSESGTGGLAFF
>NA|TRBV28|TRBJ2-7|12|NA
TGTGCCAGTTGGGCTAATTCCTACGAGCAGTACTTC
CASWANSYEQYF
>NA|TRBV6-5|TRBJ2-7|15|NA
TGTGCCAGCAGTTACAGTAGCGGCGGCGGCCGGGAGCAGTACTTC
CASSYSSGGGREQYF
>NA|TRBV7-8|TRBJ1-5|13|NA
TGTGCCAGCAGCTTCGACCGAAATCAGCCCCAGCATTTT
CASSFDRNQPQHF
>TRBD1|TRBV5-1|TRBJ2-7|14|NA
TGCGCCAGCAGCTTGGCACAGGGGTCCTACGAGCAGTACTTC
CASSLAQGSYEQYF
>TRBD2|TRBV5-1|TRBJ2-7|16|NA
TGCGCCAGCAGCCCGGGACTAGCCGTGAGCTCCTACGAGCAGTACTTC
CASSPGLAVSSYEQYF
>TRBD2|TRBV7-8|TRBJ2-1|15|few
TGTGCCAGCAGCAACTTTGGGGGGGGCTACAATGAGCAGTTCTTC
CASSNFGGGYNEQFF
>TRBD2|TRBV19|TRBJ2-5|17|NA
TGTGCCAGTAGTATACCCTACGGACCTAGCGGGAGTGAGACCCAGTACTTC
CASSIPYGPSGSETQYF
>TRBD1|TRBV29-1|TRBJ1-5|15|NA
TGCAGCGTTACAATGCAGGGGGAAGGGGGTCAGCCCCAGCATTTT
CSVTMQGEGGQPQHF
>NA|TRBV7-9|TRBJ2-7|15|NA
TGTGCCAGCAGCTTAATGCAGGGACCAGCCTACGAGCAGTACTTC
CASSLMQGPAYEQYF
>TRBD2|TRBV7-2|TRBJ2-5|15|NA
TGTGCCAGCAGCTTCGCGGGAGGCTTCGGAGAGACCCAGTACTTC
CASSFAGGFGETQYF
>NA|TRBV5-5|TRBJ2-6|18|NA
TGCGCCAGCAGCCAAACTCCATGGTCGGTCTCTGGGGCCAACGTCCTGACTTTC
CASSQTPWSVSGANVLTF
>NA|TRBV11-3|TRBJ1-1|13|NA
TGTGCCAGCAGCTTGGAGACCAACACTGAAGCTTTCTTT
CASSLETNTEAFF
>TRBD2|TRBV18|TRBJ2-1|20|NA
TGTGCCAGCTCAATACAAGGGCTGGGAGCGGGATATGGACCCTACAATGAGCAGTTCTTC
CASSIQGLGAGYGPYNEQFF
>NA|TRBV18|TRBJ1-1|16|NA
TGTGCCAGCTCACCTATCACTCGGGTCATGAACACTGAAGCTTTCTTT
CASSPITRVMNTEAFF
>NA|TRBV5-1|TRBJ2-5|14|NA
TGCGCCAGCAGCAGGTGGGGCAGGAGTGAGACCCAGTACTTC
CASSRWGRSETQYF
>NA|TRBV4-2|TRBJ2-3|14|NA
TGTGCCAGCAGCCAAGAGCCGGCCACAGATACGCAGTATTTT
CASSQEPATDTQYF
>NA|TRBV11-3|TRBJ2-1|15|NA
TGTGCCAGCAGCTTAGTAGCGGCCACGTACAATGAGCAGTTCTTC
CASSLVAATYNEQFF
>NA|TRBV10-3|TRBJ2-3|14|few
TGTGCCATCAGCCGACAGAAAAGCACAGATACGCAGTATTTT
CAISRQKSTDTQYF
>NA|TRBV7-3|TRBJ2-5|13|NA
TGTGCCAGCAGCTTAAACAGACAAGAGACCCAGTACTTC
CASSLNRQETQYF
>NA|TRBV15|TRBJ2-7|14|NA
TGTGCCACCAGCAGAGATAGGGGAAGGTACGAGCAGTACTTC
CATSRDRGRYEQYF
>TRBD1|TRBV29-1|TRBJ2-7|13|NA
TGCAGCGTCGCACCAGGGGGCGACTACGAGCAGTACTTC
CSVAPGGDYEQYF
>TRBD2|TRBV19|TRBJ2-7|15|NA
TGTGCCAGTAGTTCCCGGGGGGTATCCCCCTACGAGCAGTACTTC
CASSSRGVSPYEQYF
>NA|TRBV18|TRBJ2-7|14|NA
TGTGCCAGCTCACCAGGGGGAAGCTCCTACGAGCAGTACTTC
CASSPGGSSYEQYF
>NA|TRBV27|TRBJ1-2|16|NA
TGTGCCAGCAGTCCCCGGACCTCAACAACGGCGGGAGGCTACACCTTC
CASSPRTSTTAGGYTF
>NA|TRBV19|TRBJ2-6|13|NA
TGTGCCAGTAGTATGAGGGGGGCCAACGTCCTGACTTTC
CASSMRGANVLTF
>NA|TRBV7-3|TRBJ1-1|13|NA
TGTGCCAGCAGCTCTGACAGGAACACTGAAGCTTTCTTT
CASSSDRNTEAFF
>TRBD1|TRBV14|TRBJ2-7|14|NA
TGTGCCAGCAGCGCCTGGGACAGGGTGGCCGAGCAGTACTTC
CASSAWDRVAEQYF
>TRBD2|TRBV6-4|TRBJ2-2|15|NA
TGTGCCAGCAAGTCCGGGACTAGCGAGACCGGGGAGCTGTTTTTT
CASKSGTSETGELFF
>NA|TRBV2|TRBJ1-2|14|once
TGTGCCAGCAGTGAAGGGGTTAGTAACTATGGCTACACCTTC
CASSEGVSNYGYTF
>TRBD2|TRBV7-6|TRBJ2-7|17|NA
TGTGCCAGCAGCTTTTTGCGGGAGGGCCTGGGTCCTAACGAGCAGTACTTC
CASSFLREGLGPNEQYF
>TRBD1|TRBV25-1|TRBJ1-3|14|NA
TGTGCCAGCAGTGAATTGCAGGGGGGCGACACCATATATTTT
CASSELQGGDTIYF
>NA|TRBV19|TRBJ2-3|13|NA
TGTGCCAGTAGCCCTCCTGGGACAGATACGCAGTATTTT
CASSPPGTDTQYF
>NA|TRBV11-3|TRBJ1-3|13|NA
TGTGCCAGCAGCTCCGCCCGAGGAAACACCATATATTTT
CASSSARGNTIYF
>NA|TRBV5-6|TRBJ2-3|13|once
TGTGCCAGCAGCGACCAACAAAGAGATACGCAGTATTTT
CASSDQQRDTQYF
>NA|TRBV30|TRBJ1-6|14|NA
TGTGCCTGGAGTGTACAGGACAGCAATTCACCCCTCCACTTT
CAWSVQDSNSPLHF